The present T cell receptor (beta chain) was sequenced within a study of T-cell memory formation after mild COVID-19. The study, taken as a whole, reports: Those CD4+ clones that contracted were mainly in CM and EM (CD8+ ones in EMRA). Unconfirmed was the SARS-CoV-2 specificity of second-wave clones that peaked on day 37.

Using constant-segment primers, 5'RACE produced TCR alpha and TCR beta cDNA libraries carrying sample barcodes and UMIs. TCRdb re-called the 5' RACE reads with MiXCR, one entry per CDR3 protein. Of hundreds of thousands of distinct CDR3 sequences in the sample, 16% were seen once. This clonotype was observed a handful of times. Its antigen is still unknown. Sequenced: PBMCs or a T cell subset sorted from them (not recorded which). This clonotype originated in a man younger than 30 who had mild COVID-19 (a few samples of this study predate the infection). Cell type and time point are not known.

In DNA form, the CDR3 reads TGCGCCAGCAGCTTGGGACACACCCTGATGAACACTGAAGCTTTCTTT. It encodes CASSLGHTLMNTEAFF. This chain links TRBV5-1 with TRBJ1-1; D not certain. The CDR3 consists of 16 residues. Trimming cost V 0 bases and J 0 bases, with 12 bases left between them. The germline V gene encodes CDR1 SGHRS and CDR2 YFSETQ.